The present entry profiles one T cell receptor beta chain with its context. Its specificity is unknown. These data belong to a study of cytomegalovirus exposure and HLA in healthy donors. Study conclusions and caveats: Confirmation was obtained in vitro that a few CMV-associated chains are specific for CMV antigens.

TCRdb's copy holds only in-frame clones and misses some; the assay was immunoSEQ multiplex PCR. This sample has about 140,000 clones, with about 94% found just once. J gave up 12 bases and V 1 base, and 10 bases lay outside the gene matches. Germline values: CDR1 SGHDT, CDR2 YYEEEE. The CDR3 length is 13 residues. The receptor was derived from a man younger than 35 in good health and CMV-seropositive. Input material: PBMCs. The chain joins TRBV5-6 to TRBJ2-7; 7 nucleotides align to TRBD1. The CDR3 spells CASSLQIQGPRYF. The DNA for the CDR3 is TGTGCCAGCAGCTTGCAGATACAGGGGCCTCGGTACTTC.